This is a list of T cell receptor beta chains from one sample in a study of blood T cell repertoires in COVID-19. TCRdb's copy holds only in-frame clones and misses some; the assay was immunoSEQ multiplex PCR. The table lists tens of thousands of clones, about 70% of them singletons. Sequenced material: peripheral blood. The receptors stem from a man between 45 and 60 years old with active or convalescent COVID-19. CDR3s include the opening cysteine and the closing phenylalanine or tryptophan. D genes are given only for firm matches. Rows may omit the clone size; those that give it use once, few, many or a size class.

DNA	CDR3	size	D	V	J
TGTGCCACCAGTGATTTGCTAGCAGGGGGCGATAATGAAAAACTGTTTTTT	CATSDLLAGGDNEKLFF	NA	TRBD1	TRBV24-1	TRBJ1-4
TGTGCCATCAGTGAGCGATTTGGACAGGAGGGGAATGAAAAACTGTTTTTT	CAISERFGQEGNEKLFF	NA	TRBD1	TRBV10-3	TRBJ1-4
TGTGCCAGCTCACCGAGCCAGGGGGTCGGCGGAAACACCATATATTTT	CASSPSQGVGGNTIYF	many	TRBD1	TRBV18	TRBJ1-3
TGTGCCAGCAGCCAAGAAGGGGGGGCTCAAACCTATGGCTACACCTTC	CASSQEGGAQTYGYTF	once	NA	TRBV4-2	TRBJ1-2
TGTGCCAGCAGTGGTGCGGAATACAATGAGCAGTTCTTC	CASSGAEYNEQFF	NA	NA	TRBV2	TRBJ2-1
TGTGCCAGCAGCGTAGGGGCTAGCGGGAGATCAGATACGCAGTATTTT	CASSVGASGRSDTQYF	NA	TRBD2	TRBV9	TRBJ2-3
TGTGCCAGCAGCTTTTCCGGGGGGTTAGATACGCAGTATTTT	CASSFSGGLDTQYF	NA	TRBD2	TRBV7-2	TRBJ2-3
TGTGCCTGGAGTGTACAACCGGGCACTGAAGCTTTCTTT	CAWSVQPGTEAFF	NA	NA	TRBV30	TRBJ1-1
TGTGCCAGCAGCTCGCGGGGGGACTTCGGGGCCAACGTCCTGACTTTC	CASSSRGDFGANVLTF	NA	TRBD2	TRBV5-6	TRBJ2-6
TGTGCCAGCAGTCGACGAACAGGGGGGAACACTGAAGCTTTCTTT	CASSRRTGGNTEAFF	NA	TRBD1	TRBV6-5	TRBJ1-1
TGTGCTAGCAGCTTAGACATCGGGAGGGGAGGGGAAGAGACCCAGTACTTC	CASSLDIGRGGEETQYF	NA	TRBD2	TRBV7-7	TRBJ2-5
TGTGCCAGCAGTTACGGGCTTAGCGGGGGGGCAGATACGCAGTATTTT	CASSYGLSGGADTQYF	NA	TRBD2	TRBV6-5	TRBJ2-3
TGCGCCAGCAGTCGCGGACAGGTGGGAACTGAAGCTTTCTTT	CASSRGQVGTEAFF	NA	TRBD1	TRBV5-1	TRBJ1-1
TGTGCCAGCTCACCACCATCGCAGGCCCAGCCCCAGCATTTT	CASSPPSQAQPQHF	NA	NA	TRBV18	TRBJ1-5
TGTGCCAGCACCGGGGGACAGTCAAACTATGGCTACACCTTC	CASTGGQSNYGYTF	NA	TRBD1	TRBV3-1/TRBV3-2	TRBJ1-2
TGCAGCGGTGTTGTAGAATTTTCCCGGGAGCAGTTCTTC	CSGVVEFSREQFF	NA	NA	TRBV29-1	TRBJ2-1
TGTGCCAGCAGCCAAGGTGACAGACTGTTTTTT	CASSQGDRLFF	NA	NA	TRBV3-1/TRBV3-2	TRBJ1-4